The TCR beta chain under discussion was sequenced for a study of human T cells and chemical hapten exposure. Study overall: Across its 20 to 25 weeks, the study gave patients weekly diphenylcyclopropenone doses to the scalp. Study results and caveats: TCRs whose frequency exceeded 1 in 1000 remained the same following DPC sensitization. Among expanded TCRs, significantly more large CDR3 similarity clusters formed than among controls.

MiXCR was run by TCRdb on the RACE reads, yielding one entry per CDR3 protein. The sample carries fewer than 150,000 distinct CDR3 sequences, approximately 15% recorded once. CDR1 and CDR2 (germline): MNHEY, SMNVEV (reference sequence). V lost 8 bases, J lost 7 bases, and 11 bases lay in between. CDR3 length: 11 residues. This clonotype was picked up many times. Its antigen is undetermined. As for time point: pre-sensitization, week 0. Stated treatment: therapeutic diphenylcyclopropenone sensitization with weekly scalp DPC. The receptor comes from a woman between 18 and 30 years old with alopecia areata. Some clones in this sample may be carry-over from other donors' samples. This chain connects TRBV27 to TRBJ1-1; the D is unclear. The input for sequencing was whole blood, taken in connection with sensitization to the hapten diphenylcyclopropenone (DPC). The CDR3 is CASLTRFEAFF. The DNA of the CDR3 is TGTGCCAGCCTGACCCGCTTTGAAGCTTTCTTT.